These 27 T cell receptor beta chains were sequenced from one sample in a study of CD8+CD57+ T cells in acquired aplastic anemia (dated by TCRdb to 2016 to 2019). The reads were generated on an Illumina HiSeq 2000. Genomic DNA was used as template for profiling of TCR beta VDJ combinations and CDR3 sequences. The public reads were reanalyzed by TCRdb: fastp trimming at Q25, MiXCR alignment, in-frame beta chains only. Entries that share a CDR3 protein sequence are merged under the most common genes and DNA. The table for this sample lists 100,000 to 150,000 distinct CDR3 sequences; about half of them were counted only once. Jointly, the top ten make up roughly 2.6% of the sample. The sequenced material came from sorted CD4+, CD8+, or CD8+CD57+ T cells (not recorded which) from PBMCs. The receptors originated from a human donor in good health, serving as a control.

The table lists this clonotype with many counts. The genes are TRBV20-1 and TRBJ1-2, with 8 bases lining up with TRBD1. Germline CDR1 is DFQATT and CDR2 is SNEGSKA (reference sequence). The CDR3 runs to 14 residues. Losses at the gene ends were 4 bases for V and 5 bases for J; bases not matched to a gene: 9. In DNA, the CDR3 is TGCAGTGCTATTGGAGGACAGGGTGCTTATGGCTACACCTTC. Residues: CSAIGGQGAYGYTF.

About this clonotype itself: A much bigger clone sits one base away, suggesting this may be a read error. The chain recombines TRBV5-1 with TRBJ2-2, with TRBD2 matching 7 bases. Looked up from germline, CDR1 is SGHRS and CDR2 is YFSETQ. The CDR3 loop spans 15 amino acids. The CDR3 nucleotides read TGCACCAGCAGCTTGAGCGAGCGGGGCACCGGGGAGCTGTTTTTT. Its translation is CTSSLSERGTGELFF.

By share, this clonotype counts as medium-sized. V and J are TRBV15 and TRBJ1-6, with D unresolved. CDR1 is LNHNV and CDR2 is YYDKDF in the germline V gene (reference sequence). This CDR3 spans 13 amino acids. V was trimmed by 5 bases and J by 9 bases, leaving 11 bases between them. The CDR3 sequence: CATSAPGFSPLHF. The CDR3 DNA follows: TGTGCCACCAGCGCCCCGGGGTTTTCACCCCTCCACTTT.

This clonotype was observed a few times. Germline and junction disagree at one end, which may indicate a read error. The CDR3 DNA reads as TGTGCCAGCTCTTCTCCCTCCTACAATGAGCGGTTCTTC. Translation: CASSSPSYNERFF. The J gene is TRBJ2-1, the V gene TRBV7-9; D is unresolved. The CDR3 totals 13 residues. Germline values: CDR1 SEHNR, CDR2 FQNEAQ (reference sequence).

This rearrangement joins TRBV2 to TRBJ1-2; no reliable D call. Deletions cut 8 bases from V and 0 bases from J, with 10 bases between. Germline V gene sequence: CDR1 SNHLY, CDR2 FYNNEI. This CDR3 has 13 residues. The CDR3 DNA reads as TGTGCCAGCTCTGGCAGGCCTAACTATGGCTACACCTTC. Amino acids: CASSGRPNYGYTF.

This clonotype was counted many times. The J gene is TRBJ2-1, the V gene TRBV10-3; D tentatively reads TRBD1 or TRBD2 (5 bases each). The CDR3 has 14 amino acids. The V gene lost 6 bases and the J gene lost 8 bases, with 17 bases spanning the gap. Germline-derived CDR1 and CDR2 are ENHRY and SYGVKD. Here the CDR3 DNA reads TGTGCCATCAGGGGGGACGGCCACCCGTATGAGCAGTTCTTC. Translation: CAIRGDGHPYEQFF.

This clonotype was detected only a few times. The chain combines TRBV20-1 with TRBJ2-1, with TRBD2 matching 8 bases. The CDR3 runs 14 residues. V lost 0 bases, J lost 6 bases, and 4 bases stayed unmatched. Germline loops: CDR1 DFQATT, CDR2 SNEGSKA (reference sequence). The CDR3 spells CSARDSGGGNEQFF. The DNA for the CDR3 is TGCAGTGCTAGAGATTCGGGGGGGGGCAATGAGCAGTTCTTC.

On this clonotype: A much larger clone lies a single base off, so this may be a read error. V gene TRBV4-3 combines with J gene TRBJ2-3; 13 bases are a match to TRBD2. The trim removed 3 bases at V and 2 bases at J, leaving 5 bases unmatched. Looked up from germline, CDR1 is LGHNA and CDR2 is YSLEER. CDR3 length equals 17 residues. DNA for the CDR3: TGCGCCAGCAGCCAGGGGACTAGCGGGACCCTCACAGATACGCAGTATTTT. Translation: CASSQGTSGTLTDTQYF.

This clonotype has at least ten counts. J is TRBJ1-6 and V is TRBV18, with D possibly TRBD1 on 5 matching bases. V was shortened by 5 bases and J by 13 bases, with 21 bases between the two germline ends. The CDR3 is 15 residues long. Germline V gene lookup returns CDR1 KGHSH and CDR2 LQKENI. The CDR3 nucleotides read TGTGCCAGCTCATCAAACCGGGACTTAGGGACCCCCCTCCACTTT. This gives the protein CASSSNRDLGTPLHF. Based on the CDR3 plus reference TRBV18 and TRBJ1-6, the full variable domain is NAGVMQNPRHLVRRRGQEARLRCSPMKGHSHVYWYRQLPEEGLKFMVYLQKENIIDESGMPKERFSAEFPKEGPSILRIQQVVRGDSAAYFCASSSNRDLGTPLHFGNGTRLTVT.

This clonotype was recorded many times. This chain joins TRBV5-5 and TRBJ1-2; the match to TRBD1 covers 8 bases. V shed 0 bases, J shed 5 bases, and the junction held 6 bases outside the gene matches. This CDR3 contains 15 residues. Germline CDR1 SGHKS, CDR2 YYEKEE (reference sequence). The CDR3 sequence is CASSLGQGAVYGYTF. The CDR3 nucleotides read TGTGCCAGCAGCTTGGGGCAGGGGGCGGTATATGGCTACACCTTC.

This clonotype was picked up one time. The chain has TRBV10-3 and TRBJ1-5, with 7 bases aligning to TRBD1. Germline assignment: CDR1 ENHRY and CDR2 SYGVKD. CDR3 length equals 14 residues. The V gene end was trimmed by 4 bases and the J gene end by 3 bases; junction bases not matched to a gene: 3. CDR3 region: CAISGDRSNQPQHF. CDR3 coding DNA: TGTGCCATCAGTGGGGACAGATCCAATCAGCCCCAGCATTTT.

The chain couples TRBV7-2 to TRBJ2-5, with a tentative D call TRBD1 (7 bases). Looked up from germline, CDR1 is SGHTA and CDR2 is FQGNSA. V was clipped by 4 bases and J by 3 bases, with 12 bases between them. This CDR3 contains 14 residues. CDR3 sequence (DNA): TGTGCCAGCAGCTCCAGGGGGGTGGAAGAGACCCAGTACTTC. Amino acid sequence: CASSSRGVEETQYF.

Regarding this clonotype: A much larger clone differs from this one at a single base, so this may be a read error. This rearrangement joins TRBV6-2 or TRBV6-3 to TRBJ1-1; D remains ambiguous. The CDR3 is 14 residues long. V was trimmed by 3 bases and J by 3 bases, leaving 11 bases between them. Germline V lookup: CDR1 MNHEY, CDR2 SVGEGT. The CDR3 coding sequence is TGTGCCAGCAGTTATGGACGGATGGACACTGAAGCTTTCTTT. It is translated as CASSYGRMDTEAFF.

A single count supports this clonotype. CDR3 sequence: CAISGTGSEAFF. The CDR3 bases are TGTGCCATCAGTGGGACAGGTTCCGAAGCTTTCTTT. The genes are TRBV10-3 and TRBJ1-1; 7 nucleotides agree with TRBD1. Germline loops: CDR1 ENHRY, CDR2 SYGVKD. Trimming removed 4 bases from V and 8 bases from J; junction bases left unmatched: 4. The CDR3 is 12 residues long.

This clonotype was recorded many times. The chain carries TRBV12-3 or TRBV12-4 and TRBJ1-6; 8 bases fit TRBD1. Germline trimming cut 6 bases from V and 9 bases from J; bases unmatched to any gene: 13. This CDR3 region has 16 residues. The CDR3 nucleotides read TGTGCCAGCAGAGGTACCGGGACAGGACGAATTTCACCCCTCCACTTT. This encodes CASRGTGTGRISPLHF.

About this clonotype itself: A read error is possible here, since a much larger clone lies one base away. The rearrangement uses TRBV7-2 and TRBJ1-1, with D hard to call. The germline V gene has CDR1 SGHTA and CDR2 FQGNSA. The CDR3 spans 13 residues. Trimming took 7 bases from V and 5 from J, leaving 14 bases between them. This chain's CDR3 is CASMWGIGTEAFF. In nucleotides, the CDR3 is TGTGCCAGCATGTGGGGTATCGGGACTGAAGCTTTCTTT.

The chain carries TRBV7-2 and TRBJ1-6; D is unclear. V dropped 5 bases and J dropped 9 bases, with 8 bases sitting between them. In germline, CDR1 is SGHTA, CDR2 FQGNSA. This CDR3 is built from 12 residues. The CDR3 sequence: CASSLGGSPLHF. The CDR3 nucleotides are TGTGCCAGCAGCCTCGGTGGTTCACCCCTCCACTTT.

The chain joins TRBV6-1 to TRBJ1-2; no clear D gene. The CDR3 totals 13 residues. Germline CDR1 reads MNHNS; CDR2 reads SASEGT. Trimming stripped 6 bases from V and 4 bases from J, with 12 bases between. CDR3 in amino acids: CASRPERGYGYTF. The CDR3 DNA reads TGTGCCAGCAGACCCGAACGGGGCTATGGCTACACCTTC.

This clonotype is termed medium-sized (0.01 to 0.1%). The rearrangement uses TRBV2 and TRBJ2-7; TRBD2 agrees at 10 bases. The CDR3 runs 14 residues. Germline lookup yields CDR1 SNHLY and CDR2 FYNNEI. Unmatched junction bases numbered 6, after V lost 7 bases and J lost 3 bases. CDR3 in DNA: TGTGCCAGCACCGAACGGACTAGCGGCTACGAGCAGTACTTC. The encoded protein is CASTERTSGYEQYF.

J is TRBJ2-5 and V is TRBV20-1; D perhaps matches TRBD2 (6 bases). The CDR3 runs to 17 residues. Between the trimmed V and J ends, which lost 0 bases and 2 bases, there was a span of 19 bases. The germline CDR1 and CDR2 sequences are DFQATT and SNEGSKA (reference sequence). Written as DNA, the CDR3 is TGCAGTGCTAGAGATCTAGAGAGCGGGCTTATACAAGAGACCCAGTACTTC. Amino acid sequence: CSARDLESGLIQETQYF.

By share of the sample, this clonotype is medium-sized (0.01 to 0.1%). This chain joins TRBV10-3 and TRBJ1-3, with 7 nucleotides matching TRBD1. In germline, CDR1 is ENHRY, CDR2 SYGVKD. The CDR3 loop spans 14 amino acids. V shed 2 bases, J shed 2 bases, and the junction held 0 bases outside the gene matches. For the CDR3, the DNA is TGTGCCATCAGTGAGACAGGGGCTGGAAACACCATATATTTT. Amino acid sequence: CAISETGAGNTIYF.

This clonotype was recorded only once. The chain links TRBV9 to TRBJ2-1, with TRBD2 identical over 10 bases. Trimming at V came to 2 bases and at J to 2 bases, leaving 7 bases not matched to a gene. Looked up from germline, CDR1 is SGDLS and CDR2 is YYNGEE. The CDR3 contains 17 residues. CDR3 loop: CASSVQGTSGTYNEQFF. CDR3 sequence (DNA): TGTGCCAGCAGCGTGCAGGGTACTAGCGGGACCTACAATGAGCAGTTCTTC.

This clonotype was counted ten times or more. The DNA for the CDR3 is TGCAGTGCTAGAGTCGTGCGGGGGGTCAGCACTGAAGCTTTCTTT. Translation gives CSARVVRGVSTEAFF. V gene TRBV20-1 combines with J gene TRBJ1-1; possibly TRBD1 for D (5 bases). CDR3 length equals 15 residues. The V end lost 1 base, the J end lost 4 bases, and 16 bases lay between the germline ends. Germline CDR1 DFQATT, CDR2 SNEGSKA (reference sequence).

The chain joins TRBV2 to TRBJ2-7; 7 bases are shared with TRBD2. Trimming took 4 bases from V and 5 from J; bases not matched to a gene: 8. This CDR3 has 14 amino acids. Germline V gives CDR1 SNHLY, CDR2 FYNNEI. The chain's CDR3 is CASSVQGTSDEQYF. The CDR3 DNA sequence: TGTGCCAGCAGTGTTCAGGGTACTAGCGACGAGCAGTACTTC.

This clonotype was seen a handful of times. V and J are TRBV4-2 and TRBJ2-3, with 8 positions matching TRBD2. V shed 1 base and J 1 base; nucleotides not matched to a gene: 10. The CDR3 length is 18 residues. Germline CDR1 and CDR2: LGHNA and YNFKEQ. In DNA form, the CDR3 reads TGTGCCAGCAGCCAAGTTTTGCGGCGGGGGGCGGGCACAGATACGCAGTATTTT. This translates into CASSQVLRRGAGTDTQYF.

This chain uses TRBV29-1 with TRBJ2-7; a possible D gene is TRBD1 (5 bases). CDR3 length: 12 residues. Germline CDR1 and CDR2: SQVTM and ANQGSEA. Trimming removed 3 bases from V and 0 bases from J, with 6 bases in between. This chain's CDR3 is CSVDDSSYEQYV. CDR3 sequence (DNA): TGCAGCGTTGATGACAGCTCCTACGAGCAGTACGTC.

This clonotype was seen repeatedly, ten times or more. V gene TRBV20-1 combines with J gene TRBJ1-6, with a weak D call TRBD1 (5 bases). The germline V gene encodes CDR1 DFQATT and CDR2 SNEGSKA (reference sequence). The CDR3 length is 13 residues. The V and J ends lost 3 bases and 9 bases respectively, with 12 bases between them. CDR3 sequence reads: CSASEGRGSPLHF. CDR3 DNA: TGCAGTGCTAGCGAGGGACGGGGTTCACCCCTCCACTTT.